A single sample is the source of the 23 T cell receptor beta chains below, sequenced in a study of identical twins. Each CDR3 protein is one row after TCRdb ran MiXCR on the 5' RACE reads. Of 1.5 million to 2 million distinct CDR3 sequences listed, 25% to 35% are singletons. The sequenced sample was cord blood. The receptors originated from a newborn girl in good health.

This clonotype showed up just a few times. This chain joins TRBV12-3 or TRBV12-4 and TRBJ2-7, with 10 nucleotides matching TRBD2. The J call may be incorrect, as the DNA end agrees better with TRBJ2-5. CDR3 length equals 16 residues. CDR3 residues: CASSLIPSGSPETQYF. The CDR3 DNA reads TGTGCCAGCAGTTTAATCCCTAGCGGGAGTCCTGAGACCCAGTACTTC.

This clonotype was seen a handful of times. The V call is TRBV20-1, the J call TRBJ2-5; possibly TRBD2 for D (6 bases). The CDR3 is 14 amino acids. CDR1 is DFQATT, CDR2 SNEGSKA, per germline (reference sequence). Trimming took 3 bases from V and 11 from J, leaving 22 bases between them. This chain's CDR3 is CSASYPGVEMGQYF. The CDR3 DNA reads as TGCAGTGCTAGTTATCCGGGAGTAGAGATGGGGCAGTACTTC.

CDR3 sequence reads: CASSDEGSGELFF. The CDR3 nucleotides read TGTGCCAGCAGTGATGAGGGGAGCGGGGAGCTGTTTTTT. The V gene is TRBV2, the J gene TRBJ2-2; the D gene could be TRBD1 or TRBD2 (5 bases each). Germline CDR1 reads SNHLY; CDR2 reads FYNNEI. CDR3 size: 13 residues. Trimming took off 3 bases at V and 7 bases at J, with 9 bases between the two ends.

V and J are TRBV4-2 and TRBJ2-3; D remains unclear. Trimming pared 1 base from V and 4 bases from J, leaving 12 bases between. Germline CDR1 and CDR2: LGHNA and YNFKEQ. This CDR3 has 15 residues. The CDR3 DNA follows: TGTGCCAGCAGCCAAGCCTCCCCGACTGCAGATACGCAGTATTTT. Translating it yields CASSQASPTADTQYF.

This clonotype appeared a few times. The rearrangement links TRBV24-1 to TRBJ2-5, with unresolved D. The germline gives CDR1 KGHDR, CDR2 SFDVKD. This CDR3 comprises 13 residues. Trimming cost V 1 base and J 2 bases, with 4 bases left between them. For the CDR3, the DNA is TGTGCCACCAGTGATTTCAGGCAAGAGACCCAGTACTTC. Its translation is CATSDFRQETQYF.

The chain uses TRBV6-1 and TRBJ2-7; a weak D match, TRBD1 (5 bases). The V gene lost 1 base and the J gene lost 1 base, with 11 bases spanning the gap. CDR1 MNHNS and CDR2 SASEGT come from the germline V gene. The CDR3 spans 15 residues. The CDR3 region is CASSEEAGKSYEQYF. CDR3 bases: TGTGCCAGCAGTGAAGAGGCAGGGAAATCCTACGAGCAGTACTTC.

This CDR3 reads CASSQDPNRAYNSPLHF. CDR3 in DNA: TGTGCCAGCAGCCAAGACCCCAACAGAGCCTATAATTCACCCCTCCACTTT. The chain has TRBV4-2 and TRBJ1-6; no definite D call. This CDR3 has 17 residues. The germline V gene encodes CDR1 LGHNA and CDR2 YNFKEQ. Trimming took 0 bases from V and 2 from J, leaving 11 bases between them.

V and J are TRBV20-1 and TRBJ2-7; no firm D call. The V end was cut by 1 base, the J end by 0 bases, with 10 bases between. The germline CDR1 and CDR2 sequences are DFQATT and SNEGSKA (reference sequence). This CDR3 has 14 residues. The CDR3 loop is CSARVPGLSYEQYF. Here the CDR3 DNA reads TGCAGTGCTAGAGTTCCTGGCCTCTCCTACGAGCAGTACTTC.

In its sample, this clonotype was seen a few times. The gene calls are TRBV10-3 and TRBJ2-1; tentative D call: TRBD2 (6 bases). This CDR3 is built from 15 residues. Trimming stripped 6 bases from V and 8 bases from J, with 20 bases between. Looked up from germline, CDR1 is ENHRY and CDR2 is SYGVKD. CDR3 coding DNA: TGTGCCATCAGCGAACGACTAGTAATGGTGGATGAGCAGTTCTTC. Translating it yields CAISERLVMVDEQFF.

The rearrangement links TRBV28 to TRBJ2-1; the D gene is possibly TRBD2 (5 bases). This CDR3 spans 14 amino acids. Germline CDR1 reads MDHEN; CDR2 reads SYDVKM. Trimming pared 6 bases from V and 3 bases from J, leaving 12 bases between. Here the CDR3 reads CASSPLAFYNEQFF. The CDR3 nucleotides are TGTGCCAGCAGCCCTCTAGCCTTCTACAATGAGCAGTTCTTC. Drawing the rest from reference TRBV28 and TRBJ2-1, the complete variable domain is DVKVTQSSRYLVKRTGEKVFLECVQDMDHENMFWYRQDPGLGLRLIYFSYDVKMKEKGDIPEGYSVSREKKERFSLILESASTNQTSMYLCASSPLAFYNEQFFGPGTRLTVL.

This clonotype appeared a few times. This chain connects TRBV12-3 or TRBV12-4 to TRBJ2-3; D gene uncertain. V lost 6 bases and J lost 7, with 11 bases in between. The CDR3 consists of 12 residues. CDR3 amino acids: CASSPDPNTQYF. DNA for the CDR3: TGTGCCAGCAGCCCCGACCCTAATACGCAGTATTTT.

The chain couples TRBV20-1 to TRBJ1-2, with no clear D. This CDR3 comprises 15 residues. Germline CDR1 and CDR2: DFQATT and SNEGSKA (reference sequence). The CDR3 here is CSARLANRRNYGYTF. The CDR3 DNA is TGCAGCGCTCGGTTGGCCAATCGGAGGAACTATGGCTACACCTTC.

This clonotype has a single count. V is TRBV14 and J is TRBJ1-1; no firm D call. Germline lookup yields CDR1 SGHDN and CDR2 FVKESK. This CDR3 spans 14 amino acids. V gave up 0 bases and J gave up 6 bases, with 11 bases separating them. The CDR3 here is CASSQDLERAEAFF. CDR3 DNA: TGTGCCAGCAGCCAAGATTTGGAACGGGCTGAAGCTTTCTTT. The full variable domain, completed using reference TRBV14 and TRBJ1-1, is EAGVTQFPSHSVIEKGQTVTLRCDPISGHDNLYWYRRVMGKEIKFLLHFVKESKQDESGMPNNRFLAERTGGTYSTLKVQPAELEDSGVYFCASSQDLERAEAFFGQGTRLTVV.

The gene calls are TRBV9 and TRBJ2-1, with 12 bases matching TRBD2. CDR1 and CDR2 from the germline V gene are SGDLS and YYNGEE. CDR3 length equals 14 residues. V was clipped by 3 bases and J by 13 bases; unmatched bases: 8. In DNA form, the CDR3 reads TGTGCCAGCAGCGGAAACCTAGCGGGGGGGCTTCAGTTCTTC. Translating gives CASSGNLAGGLQFF.

The rearrangement links TRBV3-1 to TRBJ2-1; TRBD2 aligns across 12 bases. The CDR3 has 16 residues. The germline gives CDR1 LGHDT, CDR2 YNNKEL (reference sequence). J gave up 7 bases and V 4 bases, and 8 bases lay outside the gene matches. DNA of the CDR3: TGTGCCAGCAGCCCCCGACTAGCGGGGGAAAAAAATGAGCAGTTCTTC. Translated, it gives CASSPRLAGEKNEQFF.

This chain links TRBV6-5 with TRBJ2-3; possible D gene TRBD2, 6 bases. CDR3 length: 19 amino acids. Germline assignment: CDR1 MNHEY and CDR2 SVGAGI. Trimming removed 0 bases at V and 0 bases at J, with 19 bases between. The CDR3: CASSYSRGRRGPSTDTQYF. The CDR3 nucleotides read TGTGCCAGCAGTTACTCGAGGGGTCGGCGGGGCCCTAGCACAGATACGCAGTATTTT.

This clonotype has only a few counts. One end of the junction varies from germline; a read error may be responsible. The rearrangement links TRBV4-2 to TRBJ2-5; D is possibly TRBD1 or TRBD2 (5 bases each). The germline gives CDR1 LGHNA, CDR2 YNFKEQ. CDR3 length equals 13 residues. CDR3 in amino acids: CASSQEGRETRYF. CDR3 DNA: TGTGCCAGCAGCCAAGAAGGCAGGGAGACCCGGTACTTC.

This clonotype showed up just a few times. The V call is TRBV19, the J call TRBJ1-2; possible D gene TRBD1, 6 bases. V lost 7 bases and J lost 8, with 20 bases in between. From germline, CDR1 is LNHDA and CDR2 SQIVND (reference sequence). The CDR3 runs to 14 residues. The CDR3 DNA reads TGTGCCAGTAAGAAGGACAGCTGGATTGGGGGCTACACCTTC. Translation gives CASKKDSWIGGYTF.

The V call is TRBV20-1, the J call TRBJ1-1, with D possibly being TRBD1 (5 bases). The CDR3 covers 16 residues. CDR1 DFQATT and CDR2 SNEGSKA come from the germline V gene (reference sequence). Trimming shortened V by 0 bases and J by 1 base, and 15 bases separated the two germline ends. The CDR3 sequence is CSARDKGRPRNTEAFF. In DNA, the CDR3 is TGCAGTGCTAGAGATAAGGGGCGCCCCCGGAACACTGAAGCTTTCTTT.

A single count supports this clonotype. The chain recombines TRBV20-1 with TRBJ2-1, with 11 bases that match TRBD2. The CDR3 covers 15 residues. V lost 5 bases, J lost 4 bases, and 7 bases stayed unmatched. Per the germline V gene, CDR1 is DFQATT and CDR2 is SNEGSKA (reference sequence). The CDR3 region is CSAPQLAGVYNEQFF. CDR3 bases: TGCAGTGCTCCGCAACTAGCGGGAGTATACAATGAGCAGTTCTTC.

This clonotype is a singleton in its sample. One end of the junction is discordant with germline, which a read error may explain. The chain employs TRBV16 and TRBJ2-7; D is ambiguous. CDR1 KGHSY and CDR2 FQNENV come from the germline V gene. This CDR3 is 14 amino acids long. CDR3 sequence reads: CAGSQSHGTYEQYF. The DNA of the CDR3 is TGTGCCGGCAGCCAATCCCACGGTACCTACGAGCAGTACTTC.

The gene calls are TRBV14 and TRBJ2-5, with 10 bases identical to TRBD2. The assigned J gene may be wrong: the sequence end matches TRBJ2-7 better. The CDR3 spans 13 residues. Germline CDR1 and CDR2: SGHDN and FVKESK. The chain's CDR3 is CASRLIAGGEQYF. CDR3 in DNA: TGTGCCAGCAGGCTCATAGCGGGAGGCGAGCAGTACTTC.

This clonotype was seen at least ten times. This chain uses TRBV28 with TRBJ1-2; 7 bases agree with TRBD1. J lost 4 bases, V lost 6 bases, and 11 bases had no gene match. Looked up from germline, CDR1 is MDHEN and CDR2 is SYDVKM. The CDR3 has 15 amino acids. Written as DNA, the CDR3 is TGTGCCAGCAGAGGGGACAGCCTAGGGACCTATGGCTACACCTTC. It specifies CASRGDSLGTYGYTF.